One sample yielded the 24 T cell receptor beta chains listed below, sequenced in a study of OX40 agonist ivuxolimab in advanced cancers. Measured with immunoSEQ multiplex PCR; TCRdb has only the in-frame clones, and not every one. The repertoire holds about 70,000 clones, with roughly 89% as singletons. The source was CD4+ or CD8+ T cells sorted from blood, collected in a trial of the OX40 agonist ivuxolimab. The receptor set was obtained from an adult with an advanced solid tumor such as melanoma, head and neck, liver or kidney cancer.

This clone appeared once. V and J are TRBV7-9 and TRBJ2-5; 8 nucleotides match TRBD1. Near its end, the DNA agrees better with TRBJ2-7, so the J call may be wrong. The germline V gene encodes CDR1 SEHNR and CDR2 FQNEAQ (reference sequence). This CDR3 is built from 14 residues. The CDR3 spells CASSPQTGVFEQYF. The CDR3 nucleotides read TGTGCCAGCAGCCCACAGACAGGGGTTTTCGAGCAGTACTTC.

CDR3 in DNA: TGCAGCGTTGAAACGAGGGGACAGGGGGCCCCCTACAATGAGCAGTTCTTC. It codes for CSVETRGQGAPYNEQFF. The chain carries TRBV29-1 and TRBJ2-1; 12 bases fit TRBD1. J was trimmed by 2 bases and V by 2 bases; bases with no gene match: 7. This CDR3 comprises 17 residues. Germline CDR1 SQVTM, CDR2 ANQGSEA.

This clone was seen more than once but under ten times. This sequence joins TRBV10-3 and TRBJ2-7; D ambiguous. The CDR3 totals 15 residues. Germline V gene lookup returns CDR1 ENHRY and CDR2 SYGVKD. The germline V and J ends were trimmed by 0 bases and 3 bases, with 12 bases remaining between them. The CDR3 is CAISESERTLYEQYF. DNA of the CDR3: TGTGCCATCAGTGAGTCGGAACGGACCCTCTACGAGCAGTACTTC.

This clone was seen more than once but under ten times. The V call is TRBV6-6, the J call TRBJ1-2; D is undetermined. The CDR3 covers 13 residues. CDR1 and CDR2 (germline): MNHNY, SVGAGI (reference sequence). The V end was cut by 6 bases, the J end by 0 bases, with 8 bases between. The CDR3 DNA sequence: TGTGCCAGCAGCCCCGGACCTAACTATGGCTACACCTTC. Encoded protein: CASSPGPNYGYTF.

The chain couples TRBV19 to TRBJ1-2; D perhaps matches TRBD1 (6 bases). From germline, CDR1 is LNHDA and CDR2 SQIVND (reference sequence). V was pared by 8 bases and J by 2 bases, with 12 bases between. The CDR3 loop spans 13 amino acids. CDR3 nucleotide sequence: TGTGCCAGTTCGGAAGGACAGAACTATGGCTACACCTTC. Its protein is CASSEGQNYGYTF. Full variable domain (outside the CDR3, taken from reference TRBV19 and TRBJ1-2): DGGITQSPKYLFRKEGQNVTLSCEQNLNHDAMYWYRQDPGQGLRLIYYSQIVNDFQKGDIAEGYSVSREKKESFPLTVTSAQKNPTAFYLCASSEGQNYGYTFGSGTRLTVV.

This clone has a single count. The chain joins TRBV7-9 to TRBJ1-4; D remains unclear. The germline V gene encodes CDR1 SEHNR and CDR2 FQNEAQ (reference sequence). The germline V and J ends were trimmed by 7 bases and 3 bases, with 21 bases remaining between them. The CDR3 runs 17 residues. For the CDR3, the DNA is TGTGCCAGCACCCTTCCCCCTGCCGTAGATCCTAATGAAAAACTGTTTTTT. Translating gives CASTLPPAVDPNEKLFF.

The J gene is TRBJ1-5, the V gene TRBV2, with 8 bases that match TRBD1. J was trimmed by 4 bases and V by 6 bases; bases with no gene match: 2. The CDR3 has 13 amino acids. Germline V gene data show CDR1 as SNHLY and CDR2 as FYNNEI. CDR3 protein: CASRDRENQPQHF. In nucleotides, the CDR3 is TGTGCCAGCAGGGACAGGGAGAATCAGCCCCAGCATTTT. Combining the CDR3 with reference TRBV2 and TRBJ1-5 gives the whole variable domain EPEVTQTPSHQVTQMGQEVILRCVPISNHLYFYWYRQILGQKVEFLVSFYNNEISEKSEIFDDQFSVERPDGSNFTLKIRSTKLEDSAMYFCASRDRENQPQHFGDGTRLSIL.

The chain has TRBV30 and TRBJ1-5; TRBD1 is a possible D gene (6 bases). Germline CDR1 and CDR2: GTSNPN and SVGIG (reference sequence). CDR3 length: 18 residues. Trimming cost V 0 bases and J 5 bases, with 23 bases left between them. The CDR3 bases are TGTGCCTGGAGTGTAAAACAGGGCCCTGCTTATAAGCATCAGCCCCAGCATTTT. Residues: CAWSVKQGPAYKHQPQHF.

V is TRBV10-3 and J is TRBJ2-5; D unclear. Trimming cost V 9 bases and J 5 bases, with 16 bases left between them. The CDR3 contains 13 residues. Germline CDR1 reads ENHRY; CDR2 reads SYGVKD. The DNA for the CDR3 is TGTGCCATTGGGCAGACAACGCGGGAGACCCAGTACTTC. It is translated as CAIGQTTRETQYF.

V gene TRBV7-9 combines with J gene TRBJ1-2; maybe TRBD1 (6 bases). The CDR3 runs to 13 residues. CDR1 is SEHNR, CDR2 FQNEAQ, per germline (reference sequence). The V end was cut by 0 bases, the J end by 6 bases, with 8 bases between. CDR3 in DNA: TGTGCCAGCAGCTTAGCAGGGGGGGATGGCTACACCTTC. Translating it yields CASSLAGGDGYTF.

The gene calls are TRBV7-6 and TRBJ2-1; 11 bases are a match to TRBD2. From germline, CDR1 is SGHVS and CDR2 FNYEAQ. CDR3 length: 15 amino acids. The trim removed 5 bases at V and 2 bases at J, leaving 2 bases unmatched. The CDR3 region is CASSPGLAAYNEQFF. CDR3 nucleotide sequence: TGTGCCAGCAGCCCGGGACTAGCGGCCTACAATGAGCAGTTCTTC.

The chain links TRBV9 to TRBJ1-1; 7 bases align to TRBD1. Germline V gene data show CDR1 as SGDLS and CDR2 as YYNGEE. The trim removed 0 bases at V and 5 bases at J, leaving 10 bases unmatched. The CDR3 totals 16 residues. The DNA of the CDR3 is TGTGCCAGCAGCGTAGACCTTGGGCTACAGGGGACTGAAGCTTTCTTT. It translates to CASSVDLGLQGTEAFF. Variable domain in full (rest from reference TRBV9 and TRBJ1-1): DSGVTQTPKHLITATGQRVTLRCSPRSGDLSVYWYQQSLDQGLQFLIQYYNGEERAKGNILERFSAQQFPDLHSELNLSSLELGDSALYFCASSVDLGLQGTEAFFGQGTRLTVV.

Ten or more counts support this clone. The V call is TRBV4-3, the J call TRBJ1-6; D not resolved. The V gene's germline CDR1 is LGHNA and CDR2 YSLEER. Trimming removed 9 bases from V and 0 bases from J, with 6 bases in between. The CDR3 covers 13 residues. CDR3 DNA sequence: TGCGCCAGTTCTAGCTCCTATAATTCACCCCTCCACTTT. This encodes CASSSSYNSPLHF.

The chain couples TRBV23-1 to TRBJ2-5; D perhaps matches TRBD2 (6 bases). TRBV23-1 belongs to the ORF category, with a function that is uncertain. This CDR3 is built from 15 residues. Trimming stripped 6 bases from V and 5 bases from J, with 19 bases between. The CDR3 spells CASSSRDHGTETQYF. Written as DNA, the CDR3 is TGCGCCAGCAGCTCGCGGGACCACGGAACGGAGACCCAGTACTTC.

V is TRBV5-1 and J is TRBJ2-3; either TRBD1 or TRBD2 may supply D (5 bases each). The V end lost 2 bases, the J end lost 0 bases, and 10 bases lay between the germline ends. Germline lookup yields CDR1 SGHRS and CDR2 YFSETQ. The CDR3 totals 15 residues. The DNA for the CDR3 is TGCGCCAGCAGCTTCCAGGGAGTGAGCACAGATACGCAGTATTTT. Translating it yields CASSFQGVSTDTQYF.

This clone was detected only once. The V gene is TRBV5-1, the J gene TRBJ1-1; D might be TRBD1 (5 bases). This CDR3 has 13 amino acids. Per the germline V gene, CDR1 is SGHRS and CDR2 is YFSETQ. V dropped 2 bases and J dropped 11 bases, with 16 bases sitting between them. DNA for the CDR3: TGCGCCAGCAGCTTCACTCTCCAGGGCTTGGCTTTCTTT. This codes for CASSFTLQGLAFF. Full variable domain (rest looked up from reference TRBV5-1 and TRBJ1-1): KAGVTQTPRYLIKTRGQQVTLSCSPISGHRSVSWYQQTPGQGLQFLFEYFSETQRNKGNFPGRFSGRQFSNSRSEMNVSTLELGDSALYLCASSFTLQGLAFFGQGTRLTVV.

This rearrangement joins TRBV25-1 to TRBJ1-4; D call uncertain. Per the germline V gene, CDR1 is MGHDK and CDR2 is SYGVNS. This CDR3 has 15 residues. The V gene lost 5 bases and the J gene lost 8 bases, with 18 bases spanning the gap. The CDR3 sequence is CASSRPTGSGEKLFF. In DNA, the CDR3 is TGTGCCAGCAGTCGGCCGACGGGTTCGGGAGAAAAACTGTTTTTT.

This chain uses TRBV16 with TRBJ2-7; D unclear. The length of the CDR3 is 12 residues. The V and J ends lost 2 bases and 6 bases respectively, with 8 bases between them. The germline gives CDR1 KGHSY, CDR2 FQNENV. The CDR3 sequence: CASSQISAEQYF. CDR3 DNA: TGTGCCAGCAGCCAAATCTCTGCCGAGCAGTACTTC.

The rearrangement links TRBV6-5 to TRBJ2-2; TRBD1 or TRBD2 may be the D gene (5 bases each). From germline, CDR1 is MNHEY and CDR2 SVGAGI. This CDR3 has 15 amino acids. Trimming removed 3 bases at V and 5 bases at J, with 13 bases between. The DNA of the CDR3 is TGTGCCAGCAGTTATTGGGGGAAAGAGACCGGGGAGCTGTTTTTT. Translation: CASSYWGKETGELFF.

The rearrangement uses TRBV7-9 and TRBJ2-7; no reliable D call. This CDR3 region has 15 residues. V gave up 1 base and J gave up 6 bases, with 16 bases separating them. CDR1 SEHNR and CDR2 FQNEAQ come from the germline V gene (reference sequence). This CDR3 is CASSLGAVSFAEQYF. Here the CDR3 DNA reads TGTGCCAGCAGCTTAGGTGCAGTATCCTTCGCCGAGCAGTACTTC.

Of note for this clone: A read error may account for a junction end that differs from germline. The V and J genes are TRBV6-1 and TRBJ1-2; the D gene is possibly TRBD1 (5 bases). Germline CDR1 reads MNHNS; CDR2 reads SASEGT. The CDR3 contains 15 residues. CDR3 DNA: TGTGCCAGCACTGAAACCCGGGGGTCGAACTATGGCTACACCTTC. It is translated as CASTETRGSNYGYTF.

This clone was counted between two and nine times. The chain links TRBV7-2 to TRBJ1-2, with D uncertain. The CDR3 has 13 amino acids. Germline lookup yields CDR1 SGHTA and CDR2 FQGNSA. Trimming cost V 7 bases and J 1 base, with 10 bases left between them. The CDR3 DNA is TGTGCCAGCACCTCCTCATTTAACTATGGCTACACCTTC. Translating gives CASTSSFNYGYTF. The variable domain in full, completed from reference TRBV7-2 and TRBJ1-2, reads GAGVSQSPSNKVTEKGKDVELRCDPISGHTALYWYRQSLGQGLEFLIYFQGNSAPDKSGLPSDRFSAERTGGSVSTLTIQRTQQEDSAVYLCASTSSFNYGYTFGSGTRLTVV.

The J gene is TRBJ1-3, the V gene TRBV7-2; D ambiguous. Per germline, CDR1 SGHTA and CDR2 FQGNSA. This CDR3 comprises 16 residues. V dropped 1 base and J dropped 4 bases, with 14 bases sitting between them. The CDR3 bases are TGTGCCAGCAGCTTAGTAGGAGGGTCGGCGGGAAACACCATATATTTT. Its protein product is CASSLVGGSAGNTIYF.

This chain links TRBV7-6 with TRBJ2-5, with 7 bases fitting TRBD2. The CDR3 is 14 residues long. The V segment lost 3 bases and the J segment 0 bases; nucleotides outside the gene matches: 1. Germline-derived CDR1 and CDR2 are SGHVS and FNYEAQ. This CDR3 reads CASSLGLYQETQYF. CDR3 sequence (DNA): TGTGCCAGCAGCTTGGGACTATACCAAGAGACCCAGTACTTC.